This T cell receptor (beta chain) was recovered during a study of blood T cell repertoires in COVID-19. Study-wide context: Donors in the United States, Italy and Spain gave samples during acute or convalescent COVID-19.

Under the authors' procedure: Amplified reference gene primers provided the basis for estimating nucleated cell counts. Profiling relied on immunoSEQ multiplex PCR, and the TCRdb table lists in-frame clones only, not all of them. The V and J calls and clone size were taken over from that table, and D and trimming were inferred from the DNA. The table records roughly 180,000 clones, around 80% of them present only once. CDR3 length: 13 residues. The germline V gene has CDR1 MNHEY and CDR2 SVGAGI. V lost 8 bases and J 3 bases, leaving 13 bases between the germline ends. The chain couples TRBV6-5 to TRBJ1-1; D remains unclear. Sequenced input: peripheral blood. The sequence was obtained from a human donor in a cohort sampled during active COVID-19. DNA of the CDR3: TGTGCCAGCTTCCTTCACCGGGACACTGAAGCTTTCTTT. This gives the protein CASFLHRDTEAFF.